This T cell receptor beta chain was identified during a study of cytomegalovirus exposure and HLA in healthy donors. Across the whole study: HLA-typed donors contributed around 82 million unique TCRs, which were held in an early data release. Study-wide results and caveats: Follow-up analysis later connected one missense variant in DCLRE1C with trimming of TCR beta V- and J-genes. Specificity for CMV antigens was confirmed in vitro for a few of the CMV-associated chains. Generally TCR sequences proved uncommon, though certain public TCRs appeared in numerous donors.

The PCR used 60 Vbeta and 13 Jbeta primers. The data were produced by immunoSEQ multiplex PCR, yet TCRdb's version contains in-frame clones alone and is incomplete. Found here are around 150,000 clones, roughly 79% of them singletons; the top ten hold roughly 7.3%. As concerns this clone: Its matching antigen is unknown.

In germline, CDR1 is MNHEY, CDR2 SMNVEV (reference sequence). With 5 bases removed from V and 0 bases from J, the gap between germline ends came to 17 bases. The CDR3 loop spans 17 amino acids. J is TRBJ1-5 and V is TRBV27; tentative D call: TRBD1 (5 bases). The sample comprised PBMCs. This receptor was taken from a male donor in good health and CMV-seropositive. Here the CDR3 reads CASSPLRQTLSNQPQHF. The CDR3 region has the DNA TGTGCCAGCAGTCCACTTCGACAGACACTTAGCAATCAGCCCCAGCATTTT.